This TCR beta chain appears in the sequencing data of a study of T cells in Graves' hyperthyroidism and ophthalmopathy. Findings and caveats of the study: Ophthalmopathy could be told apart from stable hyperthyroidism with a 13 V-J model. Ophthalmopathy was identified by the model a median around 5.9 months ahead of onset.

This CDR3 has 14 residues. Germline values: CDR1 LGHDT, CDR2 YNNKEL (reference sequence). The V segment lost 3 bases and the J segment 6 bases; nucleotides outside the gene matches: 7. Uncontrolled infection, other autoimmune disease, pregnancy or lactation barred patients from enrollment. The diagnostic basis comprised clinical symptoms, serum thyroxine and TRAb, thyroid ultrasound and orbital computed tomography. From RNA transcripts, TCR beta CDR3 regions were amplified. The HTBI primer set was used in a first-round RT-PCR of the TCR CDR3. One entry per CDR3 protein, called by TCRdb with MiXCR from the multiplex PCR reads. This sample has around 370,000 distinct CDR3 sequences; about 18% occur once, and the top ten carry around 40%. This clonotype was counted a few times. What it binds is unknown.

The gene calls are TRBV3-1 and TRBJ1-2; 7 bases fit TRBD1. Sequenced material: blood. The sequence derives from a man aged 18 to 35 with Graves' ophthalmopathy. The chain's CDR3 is CASSQALTGNGYTF. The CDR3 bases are TGTGCCAGCAGCCAGGCCCTGACAGGGAATGGCTACACCTTC.